The clone carrying this T cell receptor beta chain was detected many times. The data stem from a study of post-analysis software for immune sequencing data. Unique-molecular-identifier-tagged TCR beta cDNA libraries were used. TCRdb passed the PCR reads through MiXCR, listing each CDR3 protein once. Of 170,000 or so distinct CDR3 sequences detected, approximately 30% appear once; the ten largest clones hold roughly 1.6%. The sequence was collected from a girl aged 10 to 17 with multiple sclerosis. The sequencing sample was made of blood.

The CDR3: CSVVGGGSYEQYF. CDR3 in DNA: TGCAGCGTTGTCGGAGGGGGCAGCTACGAGCAGTACTTC. V gene TRBV29-1 combines with J gene TRBJ2-7, with D perhaps matching TRBD1 (7 bases). CDR1 SQVTM and CDR2 ANQGSEA come from the germline V gene. CDR3 size: 13 residues. Trimming pared 4 bases from V and 3 bases from J, leaving 13 bases between.